This is a list of T cell receptor beta chains from one sample in a study of CD8 T cells in ankylosing spondylitis. TCRdb analysed the 5' RACE reads with MiXCR anew, one entry per CDR3 protein. The table has about 220,000 distinct CDR3 sequences, about 7% seen once. The material sequenced was blood, either unsorted or a sorted T cell fraction (not recorded which). These TCRs come from a male donor with ankylosing spondylitis. CDR3s include the opening cysteine and the closing phenylalanine or tryptophan. Fields, in order: clone size, D gene, J gene, V gene, CDR3 DNA, CDR3 protein. The D gene is left open where the match is weak. A clone size is listed for some rows: how often the clone was seen (once, few, many), or a class if it is expanded.

size: many; D: .; J: TRBJ2-3; V: TRBV11-2; DNA: TGTGCCAGCAGCTTAAGGAGCGGGAGCACAGATACGCAGTATTTT; CDR3: CASSLRSGSTDTQYF
size: many; D: .; J: TRBJ1-1; V: TRBV29-1; DNA: TGCAGCGTGGTCTGGAGGGACACCAAGAACACTGAAGCTTTCTTT; CDR3: CSVVWRDTKNTEAFF
size: many; D: TRBD2; J: TRBJ2-3; V: TRBV2; DNA: TGTGCCAGCAGAACCACGGGACTAGCTCAAGACCCGTATTTT; CDR3: CASRTTGLAQDPYF
size: .; D: .; J: TRBJ1-2; V: TRBV9; DNA: TGTGCCAGCAGTCAGGGGAACTATGGCTACACCTTC; CDR3: CASSQGNYGYTF
size: many; D: .; J: TRBJ1-1; V: TRBV20-1; DNA: TGCAGTGCTAGCCCAGGGGCATATGAAGCCTTCTTT; CDR3: CSASPGAYEAFF
size: many; D: .; J: TRBJ1-6; V: TRBV10-3; DNA: TGTGCCATCAGTGATGTTGGGCCCAGATCACCCCTCCACTTT; CDR3: CAISDVGPRSPLHF
size: .; D: .; J: TRBJ2-1; V: TRBV4-3; DNA: TGCGCCAGCAGCCGGGACCCTGGCTACAATGAGCAGTTCTTC; CDR3: CASSRDPGYNEQFF
size: many; D: .; J: TRBJ2-7; V: TRBV11-2; DNA: TGTGCCAGCAGCTTAGTGGGGGGCCCCTACGAGCAGTACTTC; CDR3: CASSLVGGPYEQYF
size: many; D: TRBD2; J: TRBJ2-1; V: TRBV7-9; DNA: TGTGCCAGCAGCTTTACTAGCGGGAGGAACAATGAGCAGTTCTTC; CDR3: CASSFTSGRNNEQFF
size: many; D: .; J: TRBJ2-5; V: TRBV11-2; DNA: TGTGCCAGCAGCTTAGGGAAGGGTACAGTCGGGAACCAAGAGACCCAGTACTTC; CDR3: CASSLGKGTVGNQETQYF
size: many; D: .; J: TRBJ2-5; V: TRBV6-1; DNA: TGTGCCAGCAGGAAACAAAAACCCCAAGAGACCCAGTACTTC; CDR3: CASRKQKPQETQYF
size: few; D: .; J: TRBJ1-1; V: TRBV10-3; DNA: TGTGCCATCAGTGACCCGCCCAGGGCGAACACTGAAGCTTTCTTT; CDR3: CAISDPPRANTEAFF
size: .; D: TRBD1; J: TRBJ2-7; V: TRBV6-5; DNA: TGTGCCAGCAGTTATGCCAGGGGGCGCTTCAACGAGCAGTACTTC; CDR3: CASSYARGRFNEQYF
size: many; D: TRBD1; J: TRBJ2-2; V: TRBV15; DNA: TGTGCCACCAGTGTGACAGGGGACACCGGGGAGCTGTTTTTT; CDR3: CATSVTGDTGELFF
size: many; D: .; J: TRBJ2-7; V: TRBV12-3/TRBV12-4; DNA: TGTGCCAGCAGTTTCGCGGAACCAACGGGGGCCACATCCTACGAGCAGTACTTC; CDR3: CASSFAEPTGATSYEQYF
size: many; D: TRBD2; J: TRBJ2-7; V: TRBV20-1; DNA: TGCAGTGCGCGACCAAGACTAGCGGGAGGGCCTATCTGGGGCGAGCAGTACTTC; CDR3: CSARPRLAGGPIWGEQYF
size: few; D: .; J: TRBJ2-6; V: TRBV30; DNA: TGTGCCTGGGGAACAAGACGGGCCTCTGGGGCCAACGTCCTGACTTTC; CDR3: CAWGTRRASGANVLTF